A single sample is the source of the 20 T cell receptor beta chains below, sequenced in a study of identical twins. TCRdb re-derived calls from the 5' RACE reads in MiXCR, one entry per CDR3 protein. This table holds more than 1.5 million distinct CDR3 sequences, about 31% found once. What was sequenced was cord blood. The receptor source for this set is a newborn girl in good health.

CDR3 nucleotide sequence: TGTGCCAGCAGCGCCGGAGATAGGGGACTAGCGGGGTCCTACGAGCAGTACTTC. This gives the protein CASSAGDRGLAGSYEQYF. The V gene is TRBV11-2, the J gene TRBJ2-7, with 13 bases identical to TRBD2. Trimming cost V 5 bases and J 1 base; bases outside gene matches: 11. From germline, CDR1 is SGHAT and CDR2 FQNNGV. This CDR3 spans 18 amino acids.

This clonotype occurred many times. The chain is built from TRBV6-6 and TRBJ2-7, with D unclear. Germline V lookup: CDR1 MNHNY, CDR2 SVGAGI (reference sequence). This CDR3 is 14 amino acids long. The ends were cut back, 7 bases at V and 4 bases at J, with 17 bases in the middle. The CDR3 spells CASKDPTIGYEQYF. DNA for the CDR3: TGTGCCAGCAAGGACCCTACCATAGGATACGAGCAGTACTTC.

This clonotype was seen a handful of times. The CDR3 loop is CASSVSGGVYNEQFF. As DNA, the CDR3 is TGTGCCAGCAGTGTTAGCGGGGGGGTCTACAATGAGCAGTTCTTC. The chain uses TRBV6-1 and TRBJ2-1, with 11 bases lining up with TRBD2. The V and J ends lost 4 bases and 3 bases, in that order; junction bases with no gene match: 2. The CDR3 contains 15 residues. Germline V CDR1 and CDR2: MNHNS, SASEGT.

In this sample, this clonotype turned up a few times. This chain connects TRBV2 to TRBJ2-3, with D unresolved. This CDR3 has 14 amino acids. Per germline, CDR1 SNHLY and CDR2 FYNNEI. Trimming left V 3 bases short and J 4 bases short, with 11 bases between. CDR3 sequence reads: CASSDVWGADTQYF. DNA for the CDR3: TGTGCCAGCAGTGACGTTTGGGGTGCAGATACGCAGTATTTT.

The CDR3 spells CASGRGATYEQYF. CDR3 nucleotides: TGTGCCAGCGGGAGGGGGGCAACCTACGAGCAGTACTTC. The gene calls are TRBV27 and TRBJ2-4; D might be TRBD2 (7 bases). With the DNA end fitting TRBJ2-7 better, the J assignment may be wrong. CDR3 length equals 13 residues. In germline, CDR1 is MNHEY, CDR2 SMNVEV (reference sequence).

The V gene is TRBV4-2, the J gene TRBJ2-7, with 9 bases that match TRBD2. This CDR3 is built from 15 residues. Germline-derived CDR1 and CDR2 are LGHNA and YNFKEQ. V dropped 5 bases and J dropped 0; count of bases not matched to a gene: 5. CDR3 amino acids: CASSGASGDSYEQYF. CDR3 DNA sequence: TGTGCCAGCAGCGGCGCTAGCGGGGACTCCTACGAGCAGTACTTC.

The J gene is TRBJ1-2, the V gene TRBV29-1; TRBD1 matches 9 bases. V lost 6 bases, J lost 2 bases, and 10 bases stayed unmatched. CDR1 is SQVTM and CDR2 is ANQGSEA in the germline V gene. CDR3 length: 15 amino acids. CDR3 DNA: TGCAGCGTGTCCATTACAGGGGGCCTAAACTATGGCTACACCTTC. Amino acids: CSVSITGGLNYGYTF.

This clonotype was recorded a few times. CDR3 protein: CASSPSVGQNTEAFF. The CDR3 DNA sequence: TGTGCCAGCAGCCCTTCCGTAGGACAGAACACTGAAGCTTTCTTT. This chain links TRBV3-1 with TRBJ1-1, with D possibly matching TRBD1 (5 bases). V was clipped by 4 bases and J by 1 base, with 13 bases between them. CDR1 is LGHDT and CDR2 is YNNKEL in the germline V gene (reference sequence). This CDR3 is built from 15 residues.

The chain carries TRBV27 and TRBJ1-5; D is unclear. The V gene lost 6 bases and the J gene lost 2 bases, with 20 bases spanning the gap. This CDR3 has 17 amino acids. The germline V gene has CDR1 MNHEY and CDR2 SMNVEV (reference sequence). The CDR3 loop reads CASSDRNPIVGNQPQHF. The CDR3 DNA reads as TGTGCCAGCAGCGACCGAAACCCTATAGTAGGCAATCAGCCCCAGCATTTT.

The chain joins TRBV20-1 to TRBJ2-7; D remains ambiguous. Germline CDR1 reads DFQATT; CDR2 reads SNEGSKA (reference sequence). The V gene lost 0 bases and the J gene lost 0 bases, with 15 bases spanning the gap. The CDR3 totals 16 residues. The CDR3 sequence: CSARDPLADLSYEQYF. In DNA, the CDR3 is TGCAGTGCTAGAGATCCCCTCGCCGACCTCTCCTACGAGCAGTACTTC.

This clonotype was picked up a small number of times. The V call is TRBV9, the J call TRBJ2-7, with a possible D match to TRBD1 (6 bases). The CDR3 covers 15 residues. Germline V gene lookup returns CDR1 SGDLS and CDR2 YYNGEE. The germline V and J ends were trimmed by 0 bases and 0 bases, with 10 bases remaining between them. CDR3 sequence (DNA): TGTGCCAGCAGCGTAGAGGCGGACAGCTCCTACGAGCAGTACTTC. It yields the protein CASSVEADSSYEQYF.

V is TRBV7-4 and J is TRBJ1-4, with D uncertain. The CDR3 covers 15 residues. Germline V lookup: CDR1 SGHVT, CDR2 SQSDAQ. The ends were cut back, 1 base at V and 8 bases at J, with 14 bases in the middle. CDR3 in amino acids: CASSLVAFRSEKLFF. CDR3 nucleotides: TGTGCCAGCAGCTTAGTAGCTTTCAGAAGCGAAAAACTGTTTTTT.

This clonotype has a single count. Since a much larger clone is just one base distant, this may be a read error. The genes are TRBV29-1 and TRBJ2-5; a possible D gene is TRBD2 (5 bases). The germline V gene encodes CDR1 SQVTM and CDR2 ANQGSEA. Between the trimmed V and J ends, which lost 4 bases and 4 bases, there was a span of 10 bases. The CDR3 is 12 amino acids. CDR3 in DNA: TGCAGCGTTGCACTAGTTCGAGAGACCCAGTACTTC. This translates into CSVALVRETQYF. Supplemented by reference TRBV29-1 and TRBJ2-5, the full variable domain reads SAVISQKPSRDICQRGTSLTIQCQVDSQVTMMFWYRQQPGQSLTLIATANQGSEATYESGFVIDKFPISRPNLTFSTLTVSNMSPEDSSIYLCSVALVRETQYFGPGTRLLVL.

There are a few counts of this clonotype. The rearrangement joins TRBV4-1 to TRBJ1-2; no firm D call. CDR3 size: 16 residues. V lost 0 bases, J lost 3 bases, and 14 bases lay in between. Germline CDR1 reads MGHRA; CDR2 reads YSYEKL. The CDR3 DNA sequence: TGCGCCAGCAGCCAAGATGACCCATTTTCTTACTATGGCTACACCTTC. Protein product: CASSQDDPFSYYGYTF.

The CDR3 is CASSLDRSNGDTQYF. The DNA for the CDR3 is TGTGCCAGCTCCCTGGACAGGTCCAATGGAGATACGCAGTATTTT. This chain connects TRBV18 to TRBJ2-3; 7 bases fit TRBD1. Trimming took 6 bases from V and 5 from J; bases not matched to a gene: 11. This CDR3 comprises 15 residues. Germline V lookup: CDR1 KGHSH, CDR2 LQKENI.

This chain joins TRBV7-2 and TRBJ2-3; the D is unclear. With 2 bases removed from V and 7 bases from J, the gap between germline ends came to 13 bases. The CDR3 sequence is 14 residues long. Germline V CDR1 and CDR2: SGHTA, FQGNSA. The CDR3 coding sequence is TGTGCCAGCAGCTTACGGGCCTCCGTAAATACGCAGTATTTT. Translated: CASSLRASVNTQYF.

This clonotype was seen more than once but under ten times. The gene calls are TRBV6-6 and TRBJ1-5, with D unresolved. The germline CDR1 and CDR2 sequences are MNHNY and SVGAGI (reference sequence). V was cut by 2 bases and J by 11 bases, with 7 bases left in between. The CDR3 covers 11 residues. CDR3 bases: TGTGCCAGCAGTTACCTTTCGGCCCAGCATTTT. Amino acid sequence: CASSYLSAQHF.

CDR3 loop: CSARSGSTGELFF. The DNA for the CDR3 is TGCAGTGCTAGGTCCGGGAGCACCGGGGAGCTGTTTTTT. V and J are TRBV20-1 and TRBJ2-2; TRBD2 is a possible D gene (6 bases). This CDR3 has 13 amino acids. Trimming removed 3 bases at V and 4 bases at J, with 9 bases between. CDR1 DFQATT and CDR2 SNEGSKA come from the germline V gene (reference sequence).

The chain recombines TRBV12-3 or TRBV12-4 with TRBJ2-3; D possibly corresponds to TRBD2 (7 bases). The CDR3 is 15 residues long. V was clipped by 5 bases and J by 0 bases, with 12 bases between them. CDR3 nucleotide sequence: TGTGCCAGCAGTCGGGGGGCTCCTAGCACAGATACGCAGTATTTT. Protein sequence: CASSRGAPSTDTQYF.

Worth noting for this clonotype: A read error may account for a junction end that differs from germline. The chain is built from TRBV20-1 and TRBJ1-2, with D unresolved. In germline, CDR1 is DFQATT, CDR2 SNEGSKA (reference sequence). The CDR3 extends over 12 amino acids. The CDR3 region has the DNA TGCAGTGCTAGAGGGGATGACTATGGCCACACCTTC. Translating it yields CSARGDDYGHTF.